The 13 T cell receptor beta chains reported below all come from one sample, sequenced in a study of identifying expanded T cells in peripheral blood. Using immunoSEQ multiplex PCR, the repertoire was profiled, and TCRdb retains in-frame clones only, with some absent. The table has 50,000 to 65,000 clones, 89% seen once. The specimen sequenced was blood. These receptors all stem from a person aged 18-69 years in good health.

This sequence joins TRBV10-1 and TRBJ1-1; D gene ambiguous. V lost 6 bases to trimming and J lost 5 bases, with 13 bases between them. CDR1 is WNHNN, CDR2 SYGVQD, per germline (reference sequence). The CDR3 is 13 amino acids. The DNA of the CDR3 is TGCGCCAGCAGGGCAGGCACGGGGACTGAAGCTTTCTTT. Translation: CASRAGTGTEAFF.

The rearrangement joins TRBV28 to TRBJ1-4; possibly TRBD1 for D (6 bases). V lost 4 bases to trimming and J lost 4 bases, with 10 bases between them. Germline V CDR1 and CDR2: MDHEN, SYDVKM. This CDR3 has 14 amino acids. In DNA, the CDR3 is TGTGCCAGCAGTTCAGGGGCGGTTAATGAAAAACTGTTTTTT. Translated, it gives CASSSGAVNEKLFF.

The chain recombines TRBV28 with TRBJ2-3, with TRBD2 matching 11 bases. V trimming: 4 bases; J trimming: 3 bases; junction bases outside the gene matches: 12. Per germline, CDR1 MDHEN and CDR2 SYDVKM. This CDR3 contains 18 residues. The CDR3 sequence is CASSSLSTSGVYTDTQYF. The CDR3, as DNA: TGTGCCAGCAGTTCCCTATCGACTAGCGGGGTGTATACAGATACGCAGTATTTT.

The rearrangement links TRBV18 to TRBJ2-5; 10 bases are shared with TRBD1. The CDR3 sequence is 17 residues long. The trim removed 1 base at V and 2 bases at J, leaving 7 bases unmatched. The V gene's germline CDR1 is KGHSH and CDR2 LQKENI. The CDR3 bases are TGTGCCAGCTCACCACTAATTGGACAGGGGGTACAAGAGACCCAGTACTTC. The encoded protein is CASSPLIGQGVQETQYF.

The chain joins TRBV29-1 to TRBJ2-3; the D is unclear. Trimming left V 5 bases short and J 1 base short, with 7 bases between. Germline CDR1 and CDR2: SQVTM and ANQGSEA. The CDR3 totals 12 residues. The CDR3 region has the DNA TGCAGCGTTCCTGGGGGCACAGATACGCAGTATTTT. Translated, it gives CSVPGGTDTQYF.

This chain links TRBV7-2 with TRBJ1-1; 9 positions match TRBD1. This CDR3 region has 17 residues. With V trimmed by 7 bases and J by 4 bases, 16 bases remained unmatched. Germline CDR1 SGHTA, CDR2 FQGNSA. CDR3 in amino acids: CASILGGTGFKGTEAFF. DNA of the CDR3: TGTGCCAGCATCCTAGGGGGGACAGGGTTTAAGGGCACTGAAGCTTTCTTT.

Points on this clone: This sample includes further DNA sequences coding for the same CDR3. This sequence joins TRBV29-1 and TRBJ2-3; 12 bases fit TRBD2. Germline CDR1 reads SQVTM; CDR2 reads ANQGSEA. V was pared by 4 bases and J by 6 bases, with 2 bases of the junction left unmatched. The CDR3 runs 13 residues. The CDR3 DNA reads TGCAGCGTTGGGACTAGCGGGGCCGATACGCAGTATTTT. Translated: CSVGTSGADTQYF.

The chain recombines TRBV15 with TRBJ2-1; TRBD2 aligns across 8 bases. With 4 bases clipped from V and 7 bases from J, the junction kept 9 bases outside the gene matches. The CDR3 has 15 residues. CDR1 is LNHNV and CDR2 is YYDKDF in the germline V gene (reference sequence). The CDR3 DNA reads TGTGCCACCAGCAAACCGGGAGGGCCTAGGAATGAGCAGTTCTTC. Protein: CATSKPGGPRNEQFF.

V is TRBV29-1 and J is TRBJ1-1; D perhaps matches TRBD1 (5 bases). The V gene lost 6 bases and the J gene lost 1 base, with 9 bases spanning the gap. CDR3 length: 12 residues. CDR1 is SQVTM and CDR2 is ANQGSEA in the germline V gene. The CDR3 is CSVGGTNTEAFF. The CDR3, as DNA: TGCAGCGTGGGGGGGACGAACACTGAAGCTTTCTTT.

The chain couples TRBV19 to TRBJ1-1, with unresolved D. V lost 5 bases and J lost 5, with 12 bases in between. Germline V gene lookup returns CDR1 LNHDA and CDR2 SQIVND (reference sequence). The CDR3 loop spans 13 amino acids. The CDR3, as DNA: TGTGCCAGTAGTCCCTGGGGAGGTACTGAAGCTTTCTTT. It encodes CASSPWGGTEAFF.

The rearrangement uses TRBV19 and TRBJ2-7; weak D call: TRBD2 (5 bases). The CDR3 consists of 15 residues. The germline CDR1 and CDR2 sequences are LNHDA and SQIVND (reference sequence). The V gene lost 6 bases and the J gene lost 7 bases, with 22 bases spanning the gap. CDR3 sequence: CASRRGFGVREEQYF. The CDR3 DNA reads as TGTGCCAGTAGGAGAGGGTTCGGAGTAAGGGAGGAGCAGTACTTC.

This chain joins TRBV6-1 and TRBJ1-2; TRBD1 matches 7 bases. V lost 7 bases to trimming and J lost 5 bases; unmatched junction nucleotides: 7. CDR1 is MNHNS, CDR2 SASEGT, per germline. The CDR3 is made up of 13 amino acids. The CDR3 DNA sequence: TGTGCCAGCACGTCAGGGGGAACATATGGCTACACCTTC. Its protein product is CASTSGGTYGYTF.

The sample holds one count of this clone. The chain employs TRBV11-3 and TRBJ1-5, with D hard to call. Per the germline V gene, CDR1 is SGHNT and CDR2 is YENEEA. Trimming removed 0 bases from V and 4 bases from J, with 13 bases in between. CDR3 length equals 16 residues. Here the CDR3 DNA reads TGTGCCAGCAGCTTAGATAACATGCCCTTTAATCAGCCCCAGCATTTT. This encodes CASSLDNMPFNQPQHF.